This T cell receptor (beta chain) originates from a study of PD-1 blockade in classical Hodgkin lymphoma. This clone has a single count. Its target is not known. Each and every patient relapsed after autologous stem cell transplantation, and patients got differing brentuximab vedotin exposure. Best overall response was complete response, partial response or progressive disease in these relapsed/refractory classical Hodgkin lymphoma patients. Per the germline V gene, CDR1 is LNHDA and CDR2 is SQIVND (reference sequence). There are 15 residues in the CDR3. The ends were cut back, 4 bases at V and 5 bases at J, with 17 bases in the middle. Measured with immunoSEQ multiplex PCR; TCRdb has only the in-frame clones, and not every one. The sample records about 37,000 clones, 76% being singletons. Study findings and constraints: Patients with a complete response exhibited baseline diversity comparable to newly diagnosed patients. The causes of the repertoire differences, possibly disease activity or prior therapy, remain undefined.

The source was peripheral blood mononuclear cells (PBMCs), collected at baseline. V and J are TRBV19 and TRBJ1-1; D possibly corresponds to TRBD1 (5 bases). The receptor comes from a human donor with classical Hodgkin lymphoma. CDR3 sequence (DNA): TGTGCCAGTAGTAGGGCAGGGACGGGATTGACTGAAGCTTTCTTT. Its protein is CASSRAGTGLTEAFF.